The 6 T cell receptor beta chains given below trace back to one sample, sequenced in a study of type 1 regulatory T cells. Findings of the study overall: Compared with non-Tr1 cells, Tr1 cells showed a narrower TCR repertoire.

MiXCR was run by TCRdb on the reads, yielding one entry per CDR3 protein. The sample yields roughly 71,000 distinct CDR3 sequences, about 20% seen once. No antigens are known for them. The specimen was cultured type 1 regulatory T (Tr1) cells, either the whole culture or a sorted fraction (not recorded which). These receptors came from a human donor in good health.

The chain links TRBV5-6 to TRBJ2-5; D unresolved. Germline CDR1 SGHDT, CDR2 YYEEEE. V dropped 2 bases and J dropped 3 bases, with 11 bases sitting between them. The CDR3 length is 14 residues. The DNA of the CDR3 is TGTGCCAGCAGCTTAACACGGAGAGAAGAGACCCAGTACTTC. Its protein product is CASSLTRREETQYF.

The chain recombines TRBV20-1 with TRBJ2-7, with a possible D match to TRBD1 (6 bases). Trimming took 3 bases from V and 6 from J, leaving 12 bases between them. The germline CDR1 and CDR2 sequences are DFQATT and SNEGSKA (reference sequence). This CDR3 is 12 amino acids long. CDR3 bases: TGCAGTGCTAGGGCGGACAGTATCGAGCAGTACTTC. The encoded protein is CSARADSIEQYF.

This clonotype was seen only a few times. This rearrangement joins TRBV5-1 to TRBJ2-3; 7 bases are shared with TRBD2. Trimming took 4 bases from V and 1 from J; bases not matched to a gene: 9. The length of the CDR3 is 16 residues. Germline V gives CDR1 SGHRS, CDR2 YFSETQ. The DNA for the CDR3 is TGCGCCAGCAGCGTAACTAGCGCTCTAGGCACAGATACGCAGTATTTT. Residues: CASSVTSALGTDTQYF. The variable domain in full, with the rest retrieved from reference TRBV5-1 and TRBJ2-3, is KAGVTQTPRYLIKTRGQQVTLSCSPISGHRSVSWYQQTPGQGLQFLFEYFSETQRNKGNFPGRFSGRQFSNSRSEMNVSTLELGDSALYLCASSVTSALGTDTQYFGPGTRLTVL.

This chain links TRBV7-2 with TRBJ2-3, with D perhaps matching TRBD2 (5 bases). The germline V gene has CDR1 SGHTA and CDR2 FQGNSA. Trimming stripped 1 base from V and 4 bases from J, with 6 bases between. This CDR3 spans 13 amino acids. The chain's CDR3 is CASSLGGADTQYF. In nucleotides, the CDR3 is TGTGCCAGCAGCTTAGGGGGAGCAGATACGCAGTATTTT.

This clonotype has at least ten counts. The chain joins TRBV5-1 to TRBJ2-1; 12 nucleotides agree with TRBD2. The length of the CDR3 is 15 residues. CDR1 and CDR2 from the germline V gene are SGHRS and YFSETQ. V shed 6 bases and J 7 bases; nucleotides not matched to a gene: 8. The CDR3 loop reads CASTRLAGEGNEQFF. CDR3 DNA sequence: TGCGCCAGCACCCGACTAGCGGGAGAAGGGAATGAGCAGTTCTTC.

This clonotype was seen ten or more times. The rearrangement uses TRBV5-1 and TRBJ2-5; 11 bases agree with TRBD2. J lost 4 bases, V lost 4 bases, and 6 bases had no gene match. Germline CDR1 is SGHRS and CDR2 is YFSETQ. The CDR3 is 15 residues long. CDR3 in amino acids: CASSATGTSGETQYF. For the CDR3, the DNA is TGCGCCAGCAGCGCAACCGGGACTAGCGGAGAGACCCAGTACTTC.